One sample yielded the 31 T cell receptor beta chains listed below, sequenced in a study of graft-versus-host responses after intestinal transplantation. Repertoires were generated with immunoSEQ multiplex PCR, while TCRdb's copy carries only in-frame clones and drops some. This table holds about 110,000 clones, 93% found once. Their recognized antigens are unknown. Source: unstimulated CD8+ T cells sorted from spleen or lymph node cells, taken before intestinal transplant. The receptors were gathered from a human donor who received an intestinal transplant.

This chain uses TRBV7-8 with TRBJ1-5; 7 bases are shared with TRBD1. CDR1 is SGHVS, CDR2 FQNEAQ, per germline. Losses at the gene ends were 1 base for V and 0 bases for J; bases not matched to a gene: 3. The CDR3 runs to 16 residues. The CDR3 sequence: CASSLGDSYSNQPQHF. The CDR3 DNA is TGTGCCAGCAGCTTAGGGGACAGCTATAGCAATCAGCCCCAGCATTTT.

This clone was observed once. The chain couples TRBV2 to TRBJ1-2, with 8 bases matching TRBD1. Germline V gene sequence: CDR1 SNHLY, CDR2 FYNNEI. V shed 2 bases, J shed 4 bases, and the junction held 6 bases outside the gene matches. This CDR3 has 15 residues. The CDR3 DNA reads TGTGCCAGCAGTGAATCCAGGGGGCATGGCTATGGCTACACCTTC. This sequence encodes CASSESRGHGYGYTF.

CDR3 nucleotides: TGTGCCAGCAGCTTAAGACAGGCTTATGGCTACACCTTC. Amino acids: CASSLRQAYGYTF. The chain employs TRBV5-8 and TRBJ1-2; D possibly corresponds to TRBD1 (6 bases). V lost 2 bases and J 5 bases, leaving 10 bases between the germline ends. The CDR3 runs to 13 residues. Germline assignment: CDR1 SGHTS and CDR2 YDEGEE.

The genes are TRBV19 and TRBJ2-7; 8 bases line up with TRBD2. The CDR3 extends over 15 amino acids. With V trimmed by 5 bases and J by 2 bases, 8 bases remained unmatched. CDR1 and CDR2 (germline): LNHDA, SQIVND (reference sequence). The CDR3 sequence: CASSLLAGGPYEQYF. CDR3 DNA: TGTGCCAGTAGTCTTCTGGCGGGAGGTCCCTACGAGCAGTACTTC. Filled out from reference TRBV19 and TRBJ2-7, the complete variable domain reads DGGITQSPKYLFRKEGQNVTLSCEQNLNHDAMYWYRQDPGQGLRLIYYSQIVNDFQKGDIAEGYSVSREKKESFPLTVTSAQKNPTAFYLCASSLLAGGPYEQYFGPGTRLTVT.

V and J are TRBV27 and TRBJ1-1, with a tentative D call TRBD1 (5 bases). Germline V lookup: CDR1 MNHEY, CDR2 SMNVEV (reference sequence). Trimming pared 3 bases from V and 1 base from J, leaving 9 bases between. The length of the CDR3 is 14 residues. CDR3 residues: CASSFRGQNTEAFF. CDR3 DNA sequence: TGTGCCAGCAGTTTTAGAGGACAGAACACTGAAGCTTTCTTT.

The chain is built from TRBV6-5 and TRBJ1-5, with TRBD1 as a possible D gene (5 bases). The CDR3 has 14 amino acids. The V end was cut by 6 bases, the J end by 3 bases, with 12 bases between. Germline assignment: CDR1 MNHEY and CDR2 SVGAGI. DNA for the CDR3: TGTGCCAGCAGACTCGGACAATACAATCAGCCCCAGCATTTT. Encoded protein: CASRLGQYNQPQHF.

This chain links TRBV7-9 with TRBJ2-7; 15 nucleotides agree with TRBD2. Germline CDR1 reads SEHNR; CDR2 reads FQNEAQ (reference sequence). This CDR3 comprises 17 residues. The ends lost 5 bases at V and 2 bases at J; junction bases unmatched: 7. For the CDR3, the DNA is TGTGCCAGCAGCCCCGGGACTAGCGGGAGGTATACCTACGAGCAGTACTTC. Its translation: CASSPGTSGRYTYEQYF.

This rearrangement joins TRBV7-6 to TRBJ1-5; unclear D gene. This CDR3 has 14 residues. V gave up 1 base and J gave up 6 bases, with 10 bases separating them. CDR1 and CDR2 (germline): SGHVS, FNYEAQ. In DNA form, the CDR3 reads TGTGCCAGCAGCTTAGGGACGGTGGGTCAGCCCCAGCATTTT. The encoded protein is CASSLGTVGQPQHF.

The chain joins TRBV27 to TRBJ1-1, with TRBD1 as a possible D gene (6 bases). Trimming took 6 bases from V and 1 from J, leaving 12 bases between them. Germline assignment: CDR1 MNHEY and CDR2 SMNVEV (reference sequence). CDR3 length: 14 residues. The CDR3 here is CASREGGPNTEAFF. The CDR3 nucleotides are TGTGCCAGCAGGGAAGGGGGGCCGAACACTGAAGCTTTCTTT.

CDR3 nucleotides: TGTGCCAGCGGTAGCGGGAGTTCCTACGAGCAGTACTTC. This encodes CASGSGSSYEQYF. V usage is TRBV27 and J usage is TRBJ2-7, with TRBD2 matching 9 bases. The CDR3 is made up of 13 amino acids. Germline V gene data show CDR1 as MNHEY and CDR2 as SMNVEV (reference sequence). J was trimmed by 1 base and V by 8 bases; bases with no gene match: 3.

The table lists this clone with a count of one. Other DNA variants within this sample encode the same CDR3. The gene calls are TRBV27 and TRBJ1-5; D remains unclear. Germline values: CDR1 MNHEY, CDR2 SMNVEV (reference sequence). CDR3 length equals 13 residues. The V end was cut by 0 bases, the J end by 4 bases, with 4 bases between. CDR3 DNA: TGTGCCAGCAGTTTATCGATTAATCAGCCCCAGCATTTT. Translated, it gives CASSLSINQPQHF.

This chain joins TRBV4-1 and TRBJ1-5; D not certain. Germline loops: CDR1 MGHRA, CDR2 YSYEKL. The length of the CDR3 is 14 residues. Between the trimmed V and J ends, which lost 1 base and 0 bases, there was a span of 4 bases. In nucleotides, the CDR3 is TGCGCCAGCAGCCAAGGCGTTAGCAATCAGCCCCAGCATTTT. It codes for CASSQGVSNQPQHF.

This clone was recorded only once. The rearrangement uses TRBV7-8 and TRBJ2-5; 8 nucleotides match TRBD1. The germline gives CDR1 SGHVS, CDR2 FQNEAQ. The CDR3 has 14 residues. The V gene end was trimmed by 5 bases and the J gene end by 7 bases; junction bases not matched to a gene: 9. The CDR3 spells CASSGRTGMVTQYF. CDR3 DNA sequence: TGTGCCAGCAGCGGAAGGACAGGGATGGTGACCCAGTACTTC.

This clone has just one count. This chain joins TRBV9 and TRBJ1-3; D may be TRBD1 (6 bases). V gave up 0 bases and J gave up 0 bases, with 13 bases separating them. The CDR3 spans 17 residues. The germline V gene has CDR1 SGDLS and CDR2 YYNGEE. The CDR3 DNA sequence: TGTGCCAGCAGCGTAGGGGGGGGCATTACCTCTGGAAACACCATATATTTT. This translates into CASSVGGGITSGNTIYF. Together with reference TRBV9 and TRBJ1-3, the CDR3 gives the full variable domain: DSGVTQTPKHLITATGQRVTLRCSPRSGDLSVYWYQQSLDQGLQFLIQYYNGEERAKGNILERFSAQQFPDLHSELNLSSLELGDSALYFCASSVGGGITSGNTIYFGEGSWLTVV.

The chain links TRBV4-1 to TRBJ2-1, with D hard to call. The CDR3 loop spans 12 amino acids. With 5 bases removed from V and 15 bases from J, the gap between germline ends came to 17 bases. The germline gives CDR1 MGHRA, CDR2 YSYEKL. The CDR3 sequence: CASSLTERQLFF. In DNA, the CDR3 is TGCGCCAGCAGCTTAACAGAAAGACAACTGTTCTTC.

The chain uses TRBV9 and TRBJ1-3; D gene unclear. CDR1 is SGDLS and CDR2 is YYNGEE in the germline V gene. This CDR3 is 16 amino acids long. The V end lost 1 base, the J end lost 0 bases, and 11 bases lay between the germline ends. CDR3 DNA sequence: TGTGCCAGCAGCGTATCCTCATCTTTCTCTGGAAACACCATATATTTT. This gives the protein CASSVSSSFSGNTIYF.

This chain joins TRBV27 and TRBJ1-2, with D perhaps TRBD1 (5 bases). This CDR3 has 13 amino acids. V lost 2 bases and J 4 bases, leaving 8 bases between the germline ends. Germline V gene data show CDR1 as MNHEY and CDR2 as SMNVEV (reference sequence). The CDR3 sequence is CASSLGAGYGYTF. The CDR3 DNA reads TGTGCCAGCAGTTTAGGGGCAGGCTATGGCTACACCTTC.

The rearrangement links TRBV5-4 to TRBJ2-7, with D perhaps matching TRBD1 (5 bases). Trimming cost V 5 bases and J 1 base, with 10 bases left between them. CDR1 is SGHNT and CDR2 is YYREEE in the germline V gene (reference sequence). The CDR3 runs 13 residues. The CDR3 region has the DNA TGTGCCAGCAGTCTGGACACATCCTACGAGCAGTACTTC. This sequence encodes CASSLDTSYEQYF. The full variable domain, with the rest looked up from reference TRBV5-4 and TRBJ2-7, is ETGVTQSPTHLIKTRGQQVTLRCSSQSGHNTVSWYQQALGQGPQFIFQYYREEENGRGNFPPRFSGLQFPNYSSELNVNALELDDSALYLCASSLDTSYEQYFGPGTRLTVT.

The chain links TRBV7-8 to TRBJ2-5; TRBD2 might be the D (6 bases). Between the trimmed V and J ends, which lost 5 bases and 2 bases, there was a span of 15 bases. From germline, CDR1 is SGHVS and CDR2 FQNEAQ. The CDR3 covers 15 residues. The DNA of the CDR3 is TGTGCCAGCAGCCTCATAGGGCGGGAACAAGAGACCCAGTACTTC. It codes for CASSLIGREQETQYF.

The J gene is TRBJ2-3, the V gene TRBV9; D is perhaps TRBD1 (6 bases). V was pared by 1 base and J by 4 bases, with 10 bases between. This CDR3 contains 14 residues. Per the germline V gene, CDR1 is SGDLS and CDR2 is YYNGEE. In DNA, the CDR3 is TGTGCCAGCAGCGTACAGGGGATTGCAGATACGCAGTATTTT. As protein: CASSVQGIADTQYF.

CDR3 DNA sequence: TGTGCCATCAGGCTAGAACAGGGGACTCTGGATGAGCAGTTCTTC. Translation gives CAIRLEQGTLDEQFF. The gene calls are TRBV10-3 and TRBJ2-1, with D possibly TRBD1 on 7 matching bases. CDR1 is ENHRY and CDR2 is SYGVKD in the germline V gene. The CDR3 covers 15 residues. The V and J ends lost 6 bases and 8 bases respectively, with 20 bases between them.

V and J are TRBV5-5 and TRBJ1-5; 9 nucleotides align to TRBD1. This CDR3 spans 17 amino acids. The V and J ends lost 4 bases and 3 bases, in that order; junction bases with no gene match: 11. Per the germline V gene, CDR1 is SGHKS and CDR2 is YYEKEE (reference sequence). CDR3 in amino acids: CASSAKDRGFANQPQHF. For the CDR3, the DNA is TGTGCCAGCAGCGCAAAAGACAGGGGGTTCGCCAATCAGCCCCAGCATTTT.

V is TRBV5-1 and J is TRBJ2-6, with TRBD1 matching 7 bases. V dropped 2 bases and J dropped 0; count of bases not matched to a gene: 5. CDR3 length equals 17 residues. From germline, CDR1 is SGHRS and CDR2 YFSETQ. DNA of the CDR3: TGCGCCAGCAGCTTTTGGGACAGCAGCTCTGGGGCCAACGTCCTGACTTTC. Translated, it gives CASSFWDSSSGANVLTF.

This clone was seen once. The chain employs TRBV7-9 and TRBJ1-1, with 7 bases that match TRBD1. Germline trimming cut 4 bases from V and 0 bases from J; bases unmatched to any gene: 8. Germline values: CDR1 SEHNR, CDR2 FQNEAQ (reference sequence). The CDR3 is made up of 16 amino acids. Here the CDR3 DNA reads TGTGCCAGCAGCTCTCAGGGGGGGAGGATGAACACTGAAGCTTTCTTT. Its translation is CASSSQGGRMNTEAFF.

Here the CDR3 DNA reads TGTGCCAGCAGCCCAGGGAACACTGAAGCTTTCTTT. This translates into CASSPGNTEAFF. The chain employs TRBV6-5 and TRBJ1-1, with D uncertain. The CDR3 spans 12 residues. Looked up from germline, CDR1 is MNHEY and CDR2 is SVGAGI. With 6 bases removed from V and 1 base from J, the gap between germline ends came to 6 bases.

This clone was observed a single time. The chain links TRBV9 to TRBJ1-2; D is undetermined. The germline V and J ends were trimmed by 3 bases and 8 bases, with 17 bases remaining between them. CDR3 size: 14 residues. CDR1 is SGDLS, CDR2 YYNGEE, per germline. The CDR3 DNA sequence: TGTGCCAGCAGCGCCACAAGTCGACCCTCGGGCTACACCTTC. It translates to CASSATSRPSGYTF.

The chain recombines TRBV25-1 with TRBJ2-5, with no clear D. This CDR3 contains 12 residues. Trimming stripped 4 bases from V and 3 bases from J, with 6 bases between. Germline V gene sequence: CDR1 MGHDK, CDR2 SYGVNS. CDR3 residues: CASSVSKETQYF. Here the CDR3 DNA reads TGTGCCAGCAGTGTCTCGAAAGAGACCCAGTACTTC.

The genes are TRBV29-1 and TRBJ2-7; 7 nucleotides match TRBD1. V trimming: 5 bases; J trimming: 2 bases; junction bases outside the gene matches: 6. Germline-derived CDR1 and CDR2 are SQVTM and ANQGSEA. The CDR3 spans 13 residues. The DNA of the CDR3 is TGCAGCGTTTCCGGGACAGCCGCCTACGAGCAGTACTTC. The encoded protein is CSVSGTAAYEQYF.

The chain is built from TRBV28 and TRBJ2-3; 9 nucleotides agree with TRBD2. The CDR3 is made up of 16 amino acids. CDR1 MDHEN and CDR2 SYDVKM come from the germline V gene. The V segment lost 6 bases and the J segment 7 bases; nucleotides outside the gene matches: 14. For the CDR3, the DNA is TGTGCCAGCAGACCCATCAGGGCTAGCGGGATGAATACGCAGTATTTT. Translating it yields CASRPIRASGMNTQYF.

The chain is built from TRBV5-1 and TRBJ2-1; 7 bases match TRBD1. The J segment lost 4 bases and the V segment lost 7 bases, leaving 2 bases of the junction unmatched. This CDR3 region has 12 residues. Germline V CDR1 and CDR2: SGHRS, YFSETQ. The CDR3 is CASRDSYNEQFF. In DNA form, the CDR3 reads TGCGCCAGCCGGGACAGTTACAATGAGCAGTTCTTC. Supplemented by reference TRBV5-1 and TRBJ2-1, the full variable domain reads KAGVTQTPRYLIKTRGQQVTLSCSPISGHRSVSWYQQTPGQGLQFLFEYFSETQRNKGNFPGRFSGRQFSNSRSEMNVSTLELGDSALYLCASRDSYNEQFFGPGTRLTVL.

The chain carries TRBV2 and TRBJ2-3; D is perhaps TRBD2 (6 bases). The CDR3 has 15 amino acids. Germline loops: CDR1 SNHLY, CDR2 FYNNEI. Trimming removed 4 bases at V and 0 bases at J, with 11 bases between. In DNA form, the CDR3 reads TGTGCCAGCAGTGGCGGGGCGGTCAGCACAGATACGCAGTATTTT. It yields the protein CASSGGAVSTDTQYF.